This T cell receptor (beta chain) came from a study of blood T cell repertoires in COVID-19. Study background: The samples span acute and convalescent COVID-19 from the United States, Italy and Spain. PBMCs, B-cell-depleted T cells, or T cells provided the cDNA or gDNA that made up the material.

Ages ranged from about 18 to 89 years, with residence in more than 20 US areas. V lost 0 bases and J 9 bases, leaving 9 bases between the germline ends. The CDR3 loop spans 13 amino acids. The germline CDR1 and CDR2 sequences are LGHDT and YNNKEL (reference sequence). Data came from immunoSEQ multiplex PCR; TCRdb stores just in-frame clones and leaves some out. The sample includes hundreds of thousands of clones, 80% to 90% of them seen just once. This chain uses TRBV3-1 (or the pseudogene TRBV3-2) with TRBJ2-4; tentatively, D is TRBD2 (6 bases). The sequenced material came from PBMCs or T cells enriched from blood (not recorded which). This TCR came from a woman in her fifties or sixties in a cohort exposed to, infected with or recovered from COVID-19 (not recorded which). Written as DNA, the CDR3 is TGTGCCAGCAGCCAAGATGTGGGGGGCATTCAGTACTTC. Protein product: CASSQDVGGIQYF.